The rows below give T cell receptor beta chains drawn from one sample of a study of T cells in Graves' hyperthyroidism and ophthalmopathy. MiXCR was run by TCRdb on the multiplex PCR reads, yielding one entry per CDR3 protein. The data show around 300,000 distinct CDR3 sequences, approximately 15% seen once. Sequencing used blood. These receptors all come from a woman under 40 with Graves' hyperthyroidism. CDR3s include the opening cysteine and the closing phenylalanine or tryptophan. The D gene is left open where the match is weak. Rows may omit the clone size; those that give it use once, few, many or a size class.

cdr3_aa	cdr3_nt	clone_size	d_call	v_call	j_call
CASSPNSGNGYTF	TGTGCCAGCAGTCCCAATTCAGGGAACGGCTACACCTTC	-	-	TRBV6-2/TRBV6-3	TRBJ1-2
CASSSLTYEQYF	TGTGCCAGCAGTTCACTAACCTACGAGCAGTACTTC	many	-	TRBV12-3/TRBV12-4	TRBJ2-7
CASSGLAGFQETQYF	TGTGCCAGCAGTGGGCTAGCGGGATTCCAAGAGACCCAGTACTTC	many	TRBD2	TRBV12-3/TRBV12-4	TRBJ2-5
CSVDAGGPVYEQYF	TGCAGTGTTGACGCGGGAGGGCCGGTCTACGAGCAGTACTTC	-	TRBD2	TRBV20-1	TRBJ2-7
CASSYSYGGAGASDEQFF	TGTGCCAGCAGTTACTCATATGGGGGCGCGGGAGCTTCCGATGAGCAGTTCTTC	few	-	TRBV6-5	TRBJ2-1
CASSPGQGAYGYTF	TGCGCCAGCAGCCCCGGACAGGGGGCCTATGGCTACACCTTC	many	TRBD1	TRBV5-1	TRBJ1-2
CATGVYQPQHF	TGTGCAACGGGGGTTTATCAGCCCCAGCATTTT	few	-	TRBV6-2/TRBV6-3	TRBJ1-5
CASSLFKGRGIFTGELFF	TGTGCCAGCAGTTTATTTAAGGGGAGGGGGATTTTCACCGGGGAGCTGTTTTTT	few	-	TRBV28	TRBJ2-2
CASSVDIRVNIQYF	TGTGCCAGTAGTGTGGACATTCGAGTAAACATTCAGTACTTC	-	-	TRBV19	TRBJ2-4
CASSDTAGRHNQPQHF	TGTGCCAGCAGTGATACCGCGGGACGGCACAATCAGCCCCAGCATTTT	many	-	TRBV6-1	TRBJ1-5
CASNKGRIGEKLFF	TGTGCCAGTAACAAGGGGCGAATCGGTGAAAAACTGTTTTTT	few	-	TRBV19	TRBJ1-4
CASSGDYEQYF	TGTGCCAGCAGTGGAGACTACGAGCAGTACTTC	many	-	TRBV2	TRBJ2-7
CASSIGVNSPLHF	TGTGCCAGCAGTATAGGGGTTAATTCACCCCTCCACTTT	many	-	TRBV25-1	TRBJ1-6
CASNPDRNYQPQHF	TGTGCCAGCAACCCTGACAGGAATTATCAGCCCCAGCATTTT	-	-	TRBV7-2	TRBJ1-5
CSAREVSGETQYF	TGCAGTGCTAGAGAGGTTTCCGGAGAGACCCAGTACTTC	few	-	TRBV20-1	TRBJ2-5
CAISESTQGYEQYF	TGTGCCATCAGTGAGTCGACTCAAGGGTACGAGCAGTACTTC	few	-	TRBV10-3	TRBJ2-7
CASSERGGGNQPQHF	TGTGCCAGCAGTGAACGGGGGGGCGGCAATCAGCCCCAGCATTTT	many	-	TRBV2	TRBJ1-5
CASSLIRMKGANTGELFF	TGTGCCAGCAGTTTAATCCGTATGAAGGGGGCGAACACCGGGGAGCTGTTTTTT	few	-	TRBV28	TRBJ2-2
CASSPYQNYEQYF	TGTGCCAGCTCACCATACCAGAACTACGAGCAGTACTTC	-	-	TRBV18	TRBJ2-7
CSASPENRDFLLAPLHF	TGCAGTGCTAGTCCTGAGAACCGGGACTTTCTTTTGGCACCCCTCCACTTT	few	-	TRBV20-1	TRBJ1-6
CASSLDGTGVHEQYF	TGTGCCAGCAGCTTAGACGGGACAGGGGTGCACGAGCAGTACTTC	many	TRBD1	TRBV7-9	TRBJ2-7
CSAPDRTRGTNEQFF	TGCAGTGCCCCTGACCGTACGAGGGGCACAAATGAGCAGTTCTTC	many	-	TRBV20-1	TRBJ2-1
CASSQDLGPYGYTF	TGCGCCAGCAGCCAAGATCTTGGGCCTTATGGCTACACCTTC	-	-	TRBV4-1	TRBJ1-2
CSARDGAGHYGYTF	TGCAGTGCTAGAGACGGGGCGGGGCACTATGGCTACACCTTC	many	-	TRBV20-1	TRBJ1-2
CASSINPNPDRGFEKLFF	TGTGCCAGTAGTATTAATCCGAACCCCGACAGGGGTTTTGAAAAACTGTTTTTT	-	TRBD1	TRBV19	TRBJ1-4
CATSDRTGGQETQYF	TGTGCCACCAGTGACCGGACAGGAGGGCAAGAGACCCAGTACTTC	many	-	TRBV24-1	TRBJ2-5
CASFNLAATEAFF	TGTGCCAGCTTCAATTTGGCGGCCACTGAAGCTTTCTTT	many	-	TRBV7-2	TRBJ1-1
CGTPESNTDTQYF	TGCGGAACTCCGGAGAGCAACACAGATACGCAGTATTTT	-	-	TRBV20-1	TRBJ2-3
CASSFNRGETQYF	TGTGCCAGCAGCTTCAACAGGGGGGAGACCCAGTACTTC	many	TRBD1	TRBV7-9	TRBJ2-5
CASSPSRQSYEQYF	TGTGCCAGCAGCCCGTCCAGACAGAGCTACGAGCAGTACTTC	many	-	TRBV28	TRBJ2-7
CASSQEIGGYTF	TGTGCCAGCAGCCAAGAGATAGGTGGCTACACCTTC	-	-	TRBV4-2	TRBJ1-2
CASSPRTGTQPQHF	TGTGCCAGCAGCCCCCGGACAGGAACTCAGCCCCAGCATTTT	few	TRBD1	TRBV7-8	TRBJ1-5
CASSRQRSSYEQYF	TGTGCCAGCAGCCGGCAGAGGAGCTCCTACGAGCAGTACTTC	many	-	TRBV5-8	TRBJ2-7
CASSQTSLGASEQYF	TGTGCCAGCAGTCAGACTAGTTTGGGGGCCTCCGAGCAGTACTTC	few	-	TRBV12-3/TRBV12-4	TRBJ2-7
CASSHEIAGEQFF	TGTGCCAGCAGCCACGAAATAGCGGGTGAGCAGTTCTTC	-	TRBD2	TRBV4-2	TRBJ2-1
CASMGTDSGRPYEQYF	TGTGCCAGCATGGGTACAGACAGCGGGAGACCCTACGAGCAGTACTTC	many	TRBD2	TRBV6-1	TRBJ2-7
CATSRALAGSPLHF	TGTGCCACCAGCAGAGCCCTGGCGGGTTCACCCCTCCACTTT	many	-	TRBV15	TRBJ1-6
CASSSSGQAYEQYF	TGCGCCAGCAGTTCATCGGGACAGGCCTACGAGCAGTACTTC	many	TRBD1	TRBV5-1	TRBJ2-7
CASSHPNQPQHF	TGTGCCAGCAGTCACCCCAATCAGCCCCAGCATTTT	many	-	TRBV28	TRBJ1-5
CASSDLGEVGYEQYF	TGCGCCAGCAGCGACTTGGGGGAGGTGGGATACGAGCAGTACTTC	-	-	TRBV10-2	TRBJ2-7
CSARGRRMNTEAFF	TGCAGTGCTAGGGGACGGAGGATGAACACTGAAGCTTTCTTT	many	-	TRBV20-1	TRBJ1-1
CASGRGRGPGNTIYF	TGTGCCAGCGGCCGGGGCAGGGGGCCTGGAAACACCATATATTTT	-	TRBD1	TRBV7-2	TRBJ1-3
CASLGTVTAHRVYGYTF	TGTGCCAGCCTGGGGACAGTGACCGCTCACCGAGTCTATGGCTACACCTTC	few	TRBD1	TRBV5-6	TRBJ1-2
CASSSPLSPTDTQYF	TGTGCCAGCAGCTCTCCTCTTTCGCCCACAGATACGCAGTATTTT	few	-	TRBV7-3	TRBJ2-3
CASSLSLLAGAHEQFF	TGTGCCAGCAGTTTATCCCTCCTAGCGGGAGCCCATGAGCAGTTCTTC	-	TRBD2	TRBV27	TRBJ2-1
CASSRSRQGLLDNSPLHF	TGTGCCAGCAGCCGTAGTCGACAGGGGCTGCTTGATAATTCACCCCTCCACTTT	-	TRBD1	TRBV14	TRBJ1-6
CASSSAGTGTSPLHF	TGTGCCAGCAGTAGCGCCGGGACAGGCACTTCACCCCTCCACTTT	many	TRBD1	TRBV28	TRBJ1-6
CASSEGAGDDEQYF	TGTGCCAGTAGTGAGGGGGCGGGAGATGACGAGCAGTACTTC	once	-	TRBV19	TRBJ2-7
CASSDQAWVAGQSSYNEQFF	TGTGCCAGCAGTGATCAGGCTTGGGTAGCGGGACAGAGCTCCTACAATGAGCAGTTCTTC	many	-	TRBV2	TRBJ2-1
CASSRQGQETQYF	TGTGCCAGCAGTCGACAGGGCCAAGAGACCCAGTACTTC	many	TRBD1	TRBV12-3/TRBV12-4	TRBJ2-5
CASSARTATTYEQYF	TGTGCCAGCAGCGCCAGGACAGCGACGACCTACGAGCAGTACTTC	many	-	TRBV7-9	TRBJ2-7
CVSSWGGGGDEQYF	TGTGTCAGCAGCTGGGGAGGGGGGGGTGACGAGCAGTACTTC	-	-	TRBV7-6	TRBJ2-7
CASSAGNGRSSYNEQFF	TGTGCCAGCAGCGCGGGGAATGGGCGCAGCTCCTACAATGAGCAGTTCTTC	many	-	TRBV7-3	TRBJ2-1
CASSQDRPTEAFF	TGTGCCAGCAGTCAGGACAGGCCGACTGAAGCTTTCTTT	few	TRBD1	TRBV7-9	TRBJ1-1
CASSLVRGSYNEQFF	TGTGCCAGCAGCTTAGTCCGCGGCTCCTACAATGAGCAGTTCTTC	-	-	TRBV7-9	TRBJ2-1
CASSKDPADEQYF	TGTGCCAGCAGCAAGGACCCTGCGGACGAGCAGTACTTC	-	-	TRBV11-2	TRBJ2-7
CASSVASTGYEQYF	TGTGCCAGCAGCGTAGCCTCCACAGGGTACGAGCAGTACTTC	-	-	TRBV9	TRBJ2-7
CASRGDRRRTDTQYF	TGTGCCAGCAGGGGGGACAGGCGGAGGACAGATACGCAGTATTTT	many	TRBD1	TRBV2	TRBJ2-3
CASSSTGPNYGYTF	TGTGCCAGCAGCTCGACAGGACCAAACTATGGCTACACCTTC	-	-	TRBV5-6	TRBJ1-2